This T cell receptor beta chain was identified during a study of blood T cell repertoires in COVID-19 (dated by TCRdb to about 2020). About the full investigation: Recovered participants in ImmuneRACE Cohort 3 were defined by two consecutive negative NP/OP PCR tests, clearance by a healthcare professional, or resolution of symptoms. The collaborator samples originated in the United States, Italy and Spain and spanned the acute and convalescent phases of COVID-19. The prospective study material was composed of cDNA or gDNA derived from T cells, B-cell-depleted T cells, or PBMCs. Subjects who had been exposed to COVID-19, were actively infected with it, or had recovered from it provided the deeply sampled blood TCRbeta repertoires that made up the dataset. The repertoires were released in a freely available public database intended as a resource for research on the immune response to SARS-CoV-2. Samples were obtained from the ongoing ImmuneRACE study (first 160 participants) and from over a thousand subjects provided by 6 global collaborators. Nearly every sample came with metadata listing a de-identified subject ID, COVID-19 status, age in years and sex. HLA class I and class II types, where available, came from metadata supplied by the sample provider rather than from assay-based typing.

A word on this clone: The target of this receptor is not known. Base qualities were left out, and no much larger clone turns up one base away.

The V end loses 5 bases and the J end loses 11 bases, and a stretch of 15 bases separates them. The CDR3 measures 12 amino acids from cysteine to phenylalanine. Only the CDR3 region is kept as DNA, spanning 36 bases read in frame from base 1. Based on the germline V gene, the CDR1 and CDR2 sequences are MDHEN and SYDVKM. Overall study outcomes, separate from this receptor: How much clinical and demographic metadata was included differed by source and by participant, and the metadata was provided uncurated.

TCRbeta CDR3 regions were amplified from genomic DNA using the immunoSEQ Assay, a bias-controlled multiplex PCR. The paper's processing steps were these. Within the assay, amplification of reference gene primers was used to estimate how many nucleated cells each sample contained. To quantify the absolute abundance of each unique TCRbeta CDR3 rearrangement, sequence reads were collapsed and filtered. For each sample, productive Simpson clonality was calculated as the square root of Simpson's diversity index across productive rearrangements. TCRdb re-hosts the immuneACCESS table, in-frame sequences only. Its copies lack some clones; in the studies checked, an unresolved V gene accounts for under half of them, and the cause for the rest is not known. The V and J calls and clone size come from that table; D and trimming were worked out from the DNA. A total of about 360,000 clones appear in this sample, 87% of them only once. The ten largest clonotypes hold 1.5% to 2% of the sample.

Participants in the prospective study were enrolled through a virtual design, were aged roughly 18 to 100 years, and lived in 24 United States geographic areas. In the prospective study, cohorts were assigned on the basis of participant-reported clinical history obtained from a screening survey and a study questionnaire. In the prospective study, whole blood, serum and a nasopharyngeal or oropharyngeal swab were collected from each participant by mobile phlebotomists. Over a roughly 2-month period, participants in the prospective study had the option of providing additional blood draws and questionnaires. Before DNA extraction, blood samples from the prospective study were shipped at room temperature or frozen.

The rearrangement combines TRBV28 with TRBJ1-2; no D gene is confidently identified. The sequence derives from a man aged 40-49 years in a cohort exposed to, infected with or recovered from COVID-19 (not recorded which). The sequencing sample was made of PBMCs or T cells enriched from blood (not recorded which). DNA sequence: TGTGCCAGCAGTCTGCGACTGTCGGCGTACACCTTC. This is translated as CASSLRLSAYTF.